This is a list of T cell receptor beta chains from one sample in a study of T-cell memory formation after mild COVID-19. TCRdb reprocessed the 5' RACE reads via MiXCR and lists one record per CDR3 protein. Among approximately 500,000 distinct CDR3 sequences listed, 25% were seen once. The material sequenced was PBMCs or a T cell subset sorted from them (not recorded which). The receptors originated from an adult woman who had mild COVID-19 (a few samples of this study predate the infection). Cell type and time point are not known. Each CDR3 is given with its conserved first and last residue. The D gene is left open where the match is weak. Only some rows state a clone size, as once, few, many or a class for expanded clones.

cdr3_aa cdr3_nt d_call v_call cdr3_length j_call clone_size
CASSYRPGPNTEAFF TGTGCCAGCAGTTACCGGCCAGGGCCTAACACTGAAGCTTTCTTT . TRBV6-5 15 TRBJ1-1 .
CASSFPAGKETQYF TGTGCCAGCAGTTTCCCCGCAGGGAAGGAGACCCAGTACTTC . TRBV12-3/TRBV12-4 14 TRBJ2-5 .
CASGLSSGRGRYNEQFF TGTGCCAGCGGACTCTCTAGCGGAAGAGGGCGATACAATGAGCAGTTCTTC TRBD2 TRBV7-9 17 TRBJ2-1 few
CASSFGTGRDEQFF TGTGCCAGCAGTTTCGGGACAGGGCGAGATGAGCAGTTCTTC TRBD1 TRBV27 14 TRBJ2-1 .
CASSATGLLKDTQYF TGTGCCAGCAGTGCTACGGGACTTCTCAAGGATACGCAGTATTTT . TRBV6-1 15 TRBJ2-3 .
CASSLGQGLDGYTF TGCGCCAGCAGCTTGGGACAGGGGCTGGACGGCTACACCTTC TRBD1 TRBV5-1 14 TRBJ1-2 few
CASSDWAYSDGYTF TGTGCCAGCAGTGACTGGGCCTATAGCGATGGCTACACCTTC . TRBV6-1 14 TRBJ1-2 few
CASSPKDKAQLASEQFF TGTGCCAGCAGCCCGAAGGACAAGGCCCAGCTCGCTTCTGAGCAGTTCTTC . TRBV4-2 17 TRBJ2-1 .
CASSQGQAEGAYQETQYF TGTGCCAGCAGCCAAGGACAGGCAGAGGGGGCGTACCAAGAGACCCAGTACTTC TRBD1 TRBV3-1 18 TRBJ2-5 .
CASSPGNGNTIYF TGTGCCAGCTCACCAGGGAACGGAAACACCATATATTTT . TRBV18 13 TRBJ1-3 .
CASSLQRETYNEQFF TGTGCCAGCAGTTTACAGCGGGAGACCTACAATGAGCAGTTCTTC TRBD2 TRBV27 15 TRBJ2-1 .
CASSEQGASDTQYF TGTGCCAGCAGTGAACAGGGGGCTTCTGATACGCAGTATTTT TRBD1 TRBV6-1 14 TRBJ2-3 .
CASSSGVSSYNEQFF TGTGCCAGCAGCTCAGGGGTATCGTCCTACAATGAGCAGTTCTTC . TRBV12-3/TRBV12-4 15 TRBJ2-1 .
CASRGLAGGLSGNEQFF TGTGCCAGCAGGGGGCTGGCGGGGGGCCTCAGTGGGAATGAGCAGTTCTTC TRBD2 TRBV6-5 17 TRBJ2-1 .
CALGGAVSQFF TGTGCCCTGGGAGGGGCTGTGTCGCAGTTCTTC TRBD2 TRBV30 11 TRBJ2-1 .
CAISESDIFDTQYF TGTGCCATCAGTGAGTCTGATATTTTCGATACGCAGTATTTT . TRBV10-3 14 TRBJ2-3 .
CASSQGARGHTEAFF TGTGCCAGCAGCCAAGGGGCCAGGGGGCACACTGAAGCTTTCTTT TRBD1 TRBV3-1 15 TRBJ1-1 once
CASSYKLAGYEQYF TGTGCCAGCAGTTATAAACTAGCGGGCTACGAGCAGTACTTC TRBD2 TRBV6-5 14 TRBJ2-7 few
CASSLVKAGVSTDTQYF TGCGCCAGCAGCTTGGTCAAGGCGGGGGTCAGCACAGATACGCAGTATTTT TRBD2 TRBV5-1 17 TRBJ2-3 .
CATSRDRVYEQFF TGTGCCACCAGCAGAGATAGGGTTTATGAGCAGTTCTTC . TRBV15 13 TRBJ2-1 .
CASTLRGGTDTQYF TGTGCCAGCACCCTCAGGGGCGGCACAGATACGCAGTATTTT . TRBV7-8 14 TRBJ2-3 few
CASSRGDIGYEQYF TGTGCCAGCAGCAGGGGGGACATCGGCTACGAGCAGTACTTC . TRBV7-3 14 TRBJ2-7 few